This T cell receptor beta chain was observed in a study of CD8 T cells in Susac syndrome. cDNA came from approximately 0.5 to 1 ug RNA primed by random hexamers. TCRdb passed the immunoSEQ multiplex PCR reads through MiXCR, listing each CDR3 protein once. The table has tens of thousands of distinct CDR3 sequences, roughly 94% seen once. V was clipped by 3 bases and J by 2 bases, with 11 bases between them. CDR3 size: 14 residues. The specimen was CD4+ T cells from PBMCs. This chain joins TRBV12-3 or TRBV12-4 and TRBJ2-7, with D hard to call. The receptor was derived from a human donor with Susac syndrome. The CDR3 region is CASSLEIPPYEQYF. The CDR3 DNA is TGTGCCAGCAGTTTGGAAATACCCCCCTACGAGCAGTACTTC.